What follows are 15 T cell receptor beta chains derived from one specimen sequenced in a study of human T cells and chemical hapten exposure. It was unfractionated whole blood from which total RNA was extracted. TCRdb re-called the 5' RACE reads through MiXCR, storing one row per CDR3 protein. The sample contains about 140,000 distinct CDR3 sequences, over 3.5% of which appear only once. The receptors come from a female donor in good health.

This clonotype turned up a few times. The CDR3, as DNA: TGTGCCAGCAGTTATGGTTTTAGGGACACTGAAGCTTTCTTT. It specifies CASSYGFRDTEAFF. The chain carries TRBV6-5 and TRBJ1-1, with D uncertain. The germline V gene encodes CDR1 MNHEY and CDR2 SVGAGI. The CDR3 contains 14 residues. V lost 3 bases and J 3 bases, leaving 11 bases between the germline ends.

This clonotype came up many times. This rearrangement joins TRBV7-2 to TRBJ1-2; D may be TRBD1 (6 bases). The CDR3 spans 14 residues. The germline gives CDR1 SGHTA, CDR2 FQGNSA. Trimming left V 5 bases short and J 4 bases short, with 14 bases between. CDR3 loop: CASSQTTGIYGYTF. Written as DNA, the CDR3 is TGTGCCAGCAGCCAAACGACAGGAATCTATGGCTACACCTTC.

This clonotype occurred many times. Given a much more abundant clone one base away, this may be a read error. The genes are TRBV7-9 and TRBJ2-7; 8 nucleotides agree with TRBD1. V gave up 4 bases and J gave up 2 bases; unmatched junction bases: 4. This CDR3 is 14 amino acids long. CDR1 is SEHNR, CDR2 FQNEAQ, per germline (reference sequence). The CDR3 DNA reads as TGTGCCAGCAGCTCCGGACAGGGACCCTACGAGCAGTACTTC. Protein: CASSSGQGPYEQYF.

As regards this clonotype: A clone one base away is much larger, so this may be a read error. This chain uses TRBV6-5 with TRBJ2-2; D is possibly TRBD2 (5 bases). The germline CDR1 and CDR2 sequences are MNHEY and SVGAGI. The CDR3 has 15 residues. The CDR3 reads CASRRDIPNTGKLFF. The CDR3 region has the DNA TGTGCCAGCAGACGTGACATACCGAACACCGGGAAGCTGTTTTTT.

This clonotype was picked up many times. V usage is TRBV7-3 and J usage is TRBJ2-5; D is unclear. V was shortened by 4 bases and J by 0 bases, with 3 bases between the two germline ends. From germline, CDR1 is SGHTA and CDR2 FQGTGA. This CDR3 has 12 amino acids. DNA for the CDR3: TGTGCCAGCAGCTCAAACCAAGAGACCCAGTACTTC. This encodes CASSSNQETQYF. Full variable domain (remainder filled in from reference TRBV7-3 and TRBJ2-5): GAGVSQTPSNKVTEKGKYVELRCDPISGHTALYWYRQSLGQGPEFLIYFQGTGAADDSGLPNDRFFAVRPEGSVSTLKIQRTERGDSAVYLCASSSNQETQYFGPGTRLLVL.

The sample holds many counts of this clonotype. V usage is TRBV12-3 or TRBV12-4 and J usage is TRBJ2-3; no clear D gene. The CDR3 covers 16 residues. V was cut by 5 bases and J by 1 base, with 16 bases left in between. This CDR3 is CASSIQTIPGTDTQYF. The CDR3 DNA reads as TGTGCCAGCAGTATCCAGACAATCCCAGGCACAGATACGCAGTATTTT.

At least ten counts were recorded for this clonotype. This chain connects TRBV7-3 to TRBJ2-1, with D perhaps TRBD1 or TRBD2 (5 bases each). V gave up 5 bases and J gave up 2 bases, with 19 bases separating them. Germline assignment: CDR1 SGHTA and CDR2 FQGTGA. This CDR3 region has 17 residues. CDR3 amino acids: CASSDTTVSDTYNEQFF. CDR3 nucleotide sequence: TGTGCCAGCAGCGACACGACAGTTAGCGATACCTACAATGAGCAGTTCTTC.

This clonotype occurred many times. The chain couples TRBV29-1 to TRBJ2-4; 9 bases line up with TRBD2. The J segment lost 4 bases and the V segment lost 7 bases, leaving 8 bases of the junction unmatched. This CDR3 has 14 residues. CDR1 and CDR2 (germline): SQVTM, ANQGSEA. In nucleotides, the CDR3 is TGCAGCGGGATGGGACTAGCTGGGAAAAACATTCAGTACTTC. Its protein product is CSGMGLAGKNIQYF. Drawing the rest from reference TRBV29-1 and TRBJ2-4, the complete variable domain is SAVISQKPSRDICQRGTSLTIQCQVDSQVTMMFWYRQQPGQSLTLIATANQGSEATYESGFVIDKFPISRPNLTFSTLTVSNMSPEDSSIYLCSGMGLAGKNIQYFGAGTRLSVL.

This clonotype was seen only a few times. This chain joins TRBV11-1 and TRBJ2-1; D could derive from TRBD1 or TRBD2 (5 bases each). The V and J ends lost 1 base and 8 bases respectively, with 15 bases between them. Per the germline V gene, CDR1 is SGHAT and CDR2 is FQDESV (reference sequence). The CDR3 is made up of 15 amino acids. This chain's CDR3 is CASSLVGSGADEQFF. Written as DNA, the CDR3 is TGTGCCAGCAGCTTAGTAGGTTCCGGGGCTGATGAGCAGTTCTTC.

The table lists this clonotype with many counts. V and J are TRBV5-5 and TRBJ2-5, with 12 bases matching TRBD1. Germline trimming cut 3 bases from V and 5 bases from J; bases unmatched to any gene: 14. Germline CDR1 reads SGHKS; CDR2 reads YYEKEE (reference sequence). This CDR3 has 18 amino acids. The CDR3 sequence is CASSSYYTGTGGRETQYF. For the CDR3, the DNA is TGTGCCAGCAGCTCGTATTACACCGGGACAGGGGGCCGTGAGACCCAGTACTTC.

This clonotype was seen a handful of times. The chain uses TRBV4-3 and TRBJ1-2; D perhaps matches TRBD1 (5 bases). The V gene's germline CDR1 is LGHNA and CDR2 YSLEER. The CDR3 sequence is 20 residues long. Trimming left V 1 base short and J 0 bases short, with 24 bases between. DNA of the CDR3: TGCGCCAGCAGCCAAGCCCACCCCCCTCCGGACATCCCAGCTAACTATGGCTACACCTTC. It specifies CASSQAHPPPDIPANYGYTF.

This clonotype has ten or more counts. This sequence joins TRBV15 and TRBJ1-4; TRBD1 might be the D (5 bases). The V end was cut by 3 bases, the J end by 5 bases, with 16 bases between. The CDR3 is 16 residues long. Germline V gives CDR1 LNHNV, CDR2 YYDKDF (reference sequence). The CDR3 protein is CATSSAFGTGNEKLFF. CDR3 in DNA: TGTGCCACCAGCAGTGCCTTCGGGACGGGGAATGAAAAACTGTTTTTT.

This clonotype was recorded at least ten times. CDR3 region: CSALGAPWSYHQETQYF. CDR3 bases: TGCAGTGCTCTAGGGGCACCGTGGAGCTACCACCAAGAGACCCAGTACTTC. V and J are TRBV20-1 and TRBJ2-5; maybe TRBD1 (5 bases). The V and J ends lost 5 bases and 0 bases respectively, with 22 bases between them. Germline V gene lookup returns CDR1 DFQATT and CDR2 SNEGSKA (reference sequence). The CDR3 is made up of 17 amino acids.

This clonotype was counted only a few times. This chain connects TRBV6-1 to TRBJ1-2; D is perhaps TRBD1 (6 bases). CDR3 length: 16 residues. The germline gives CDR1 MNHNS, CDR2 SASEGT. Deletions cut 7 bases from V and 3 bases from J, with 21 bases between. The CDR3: CASTPLPGRGDYGYTF. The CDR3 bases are TGTGCCAGCACCCCTCTACCCGGCAGGGGCGACTATGGCTACACCTTC.

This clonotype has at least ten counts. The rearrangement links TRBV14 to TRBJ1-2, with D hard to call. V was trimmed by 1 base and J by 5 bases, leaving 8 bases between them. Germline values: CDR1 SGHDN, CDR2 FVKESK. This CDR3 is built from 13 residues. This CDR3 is CASSQAREYGYTF. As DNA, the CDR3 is TGTGCCAGCAGCCAAGCGAGGGAATATGGCTACACCTTC.